This record covers a single T cell receptor beta chain. This sample was taken from a study of early stage breast cancer tumors. Libraries were prepared by immunoSEQ multiplex PCR; TCRdb keeps only in-frame clonotypes and omits some of them. Seen here are about 53,000 clones, about 89% observed once, and the top ten hold less than 5%. CDR3 length equals 13 residues. After removal of 6 bases from V and 4 bases from J, the junction contained 7 bases not matched to a gene. CDR1 is SQVTM, CDR2 ANQGSEA, per germline. Material: blood. This clonotype was obtained from a person aged 70 to 85 with breast cancer. The chain carries TRBV29-1 and TRBJ1-1; 8 bases fit TRBD1. The DNA of the CDR3 is TGCAGCGTCTCCGACAGGGGTATCACTGAAGCTTTCTTT. Translation: CSVSDRGITEAFF. Complete variable domain (other parts from reference TRBV29-1 and TRBJ1-1): SAVISQKPSRDICQRGTSLTIQCQVDSQVTMMFWYRQQPGQSLTLIATANQGSEATYESGFVIDKFPISRPNLTFSTLTVSNMSPEDSSIYLCSVSDRGITEAFFGQGTRLTVV.